Presented here are 8 T cell receptor beta chains from one specimen sequenced in a study of T cell changes during pregnancy in multiple sclerosis (dated by TCRdb to about 2019). Library prep was done by the immunoSEQ multiplex PCR assay. TCRdb limited this immuneACCESS table to in-frame rearrangements with V and J called. A share of clones is missing; checked studies link under half to unresolved V genes, and the rest is unexplained. This sample gives 8,500 to 13,000 clones in total; approximately 90% of them show up just once. Jointly, the top ten make up approximately 5.1% of the sample. The source material was CD8+ T cells from peripheral blood mononuclear cells, sampled in the first trimester of pregnancy. These receptors were taken from a female donor in good health, enrolled as a control in a pregnancy study.

The gene calls are TRBV6-4 and TRBJ2-5; TRBD1 is a possible D gene (6 bases). V was clipped by 0 bases and J by 5 bases, with 10 bases between them. The CDR3 covers 14 residues. Germline V gene sequence: CDR1 MRHNA, CDR2 SNTAGT. The CDR3 nucleotides read TGTGCCAGCAGTGACTCGAACAGGGTGGAGACCCAGTACTTC. Amino acids: CASSDSNRVETQYF.

The rearrangement joins TRBV19 to TRBJ1-3; the D is unclear. The ends were cut back, 6 bases at V and 2 bases at J, with 14 bases in the middle. This CDR3 contains 15 residues. Per the germline V gene, CDR1 is LNHDA and CDR2 is SQIVND (reference sequence). As DNA, the CDR3 is TGTGCCAGTAGCGACATCTCCAGAACTGGAAACACCATATATTTT. Translating it yields CASSDISRTGNTIYF. The full variable domain, rest sourced from reference TRBV19 and TRBJ1-3, is DGGITQSPKYLFRKEGQNVTLSCEQNLNHDAMYWYRQDPGQGLRLIYYSQIVNDFQKGDIAEGYSVSREKKESFPLTVTSAQKNPTAFYLCASSDISRTGNTIYFGEGSWLTVV.

This clone turned up a few times. The chain links TRBV9 to TRBJ1-1, with a weak D call TRBD1 (5 bases). Germline CDR1 reads SGDLS; CDR2 reads YYNGEE. Trimming stripped 0 bases from V and 1 base from J, with 10 bases between. The CDR3 sequence is 15 residues long. The CDR3 reads CASSVATGQNTEAFF. The CDR3 nucleotides are TGTGCCAGCAGCGTAGCTACCGGACAGAACACTGAAGCTTTCTTT.

The chain recombines TRBV6-5 with TRBJ1-2; the match to TRBD1 covers 9 bases. With V trimmed by 7 bases and J by 3 bases, 3 bases remained unmatched. The CDR3 has 13 amino acids. The germline gives CDR1 MNHEY, CDR2 SVGAGI. This CDR3 reads CASKDRGDYGYTF. CDR3 bases: TGTGCCAGCAAGGACAGGGGAGACTATGGCTACACCTTC.

This chain uses TRBV9 with TRBJ1-1; tentative D call: TRBD1 (6 bases). Trimming took 4 bases from V and 1 from J, leaving 11 bases between them. The CDR3 runs 14 residues. Germline V gene lookup returns CDR1 SGDLS and CDR2 YYNGEE. CDR3 nucleotides: TGTGCCAGCAGCCCCCAGACAGGGAACACTGAAGCTTTCTTT. Its protein is CASSPQTGNTEAFF.

Turning to this clone: The sample has other DNA sequences that encode this CDR3 too. The V call is TRBV7-9, the J call TRBJ2-7; TRBD2 matches 9 bases. Germline V gene lookup returns CDR1 SEHNR and CDR2 FQNEAQ (reference sequence). V lost 7 bases, J lost 2 bases, and 15 bases stayed unmatched. CDR3 length: 17 residues. CDR3 loop: CASNPPAPASGAYEQYF. The CDR3 DNA sequence: TGTGCCAGCAACCCCCCAGCCCCAGCTAGCGGGGCCTACGAGCAGTACTTC. The variable domain in full, with the rest retrieved from reference TRBV7-9 and TRBJ2-7, is DTGVSQNPRHKITKRGQNVTFRCDPISEHNRLYWYRQTLGQGPEFLTYFQNEAQLEKSRLLSDRFSAERPKGSFSTLEIQRTEQGDSAMYLCASNPPAPASGAYEQYFGPGTRLTVT.

The chain is built from TRBV2 and TRBJ2-7, with D maybe TRBD1 (6 bases). The germline CDR1 and CDR2 sequences are SNHLY and FYNNEI. The CDR3 is made up of 17 amino acids. V lost 2 bases and J 5 bases, leaving 22 bases between the germline ends. The CDR3 loop reads CASSEPGGTTGWDEQYF. The CDR3, as DNA: TGTGCCAGCAGTGAACCAGGAGGAACGACAGGCTGGGACGAGCAGTACTTC.

The gene calls are TRBV9 and TRBJ2-1; 9 nucleotides match TRBD2. Germline V CDR1 and CDR2: SGDLS, YYNGEE. This CDR3 contains 16 residues. J gave up 6 bases and V 4 bases, and 11 bases lay outside the gene matches. The CDR3 DNA follows: TGTGCCAGCAGCCCTGTAGCGGGGGCCAGTCCCAATGAGCAGTTCTTC. Protein: CASSPVAGASPNEQFF.